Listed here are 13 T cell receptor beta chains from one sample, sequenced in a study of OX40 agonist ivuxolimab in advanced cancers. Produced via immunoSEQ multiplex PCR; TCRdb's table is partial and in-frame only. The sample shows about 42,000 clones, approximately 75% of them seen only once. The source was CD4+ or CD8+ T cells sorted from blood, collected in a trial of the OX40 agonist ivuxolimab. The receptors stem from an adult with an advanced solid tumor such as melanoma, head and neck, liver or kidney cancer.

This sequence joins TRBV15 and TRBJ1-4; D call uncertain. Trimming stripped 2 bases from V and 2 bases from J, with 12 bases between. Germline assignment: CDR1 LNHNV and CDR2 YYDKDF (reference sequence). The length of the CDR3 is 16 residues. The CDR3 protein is CATSRIRWTTNEKLFF. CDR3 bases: TGTGCCACCAGCAGAATTAGGTGGACCACTAATGAAAAACTGTTTTTT.

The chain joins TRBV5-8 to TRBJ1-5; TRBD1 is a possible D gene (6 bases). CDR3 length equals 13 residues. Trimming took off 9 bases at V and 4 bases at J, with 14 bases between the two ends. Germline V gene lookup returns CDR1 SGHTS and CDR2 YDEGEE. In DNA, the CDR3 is TGTGCCACCGCGACAGGACCTAATCAGCCCCAGCATTTT. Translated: CATATGPNQPQHF.

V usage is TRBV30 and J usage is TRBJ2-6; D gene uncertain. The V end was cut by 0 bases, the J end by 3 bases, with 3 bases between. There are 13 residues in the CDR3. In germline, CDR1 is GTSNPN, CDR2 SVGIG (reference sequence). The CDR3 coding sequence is TGTGCCTGGAGTGTATTTGGGGCCAACGTCCTGACTTTC. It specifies CAWSVFGANVLTF. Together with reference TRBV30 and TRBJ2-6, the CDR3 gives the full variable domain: SQTIHQWPATLVQPVGSPLSLECTVEGTSNPNLYWYRQAAGRGLQLLFYSVGIGQISSEVPQNLSASRPQDRQFILSSKKLLLSDSGFYLCAWSVFGANVLTFGAGSRLTVL.

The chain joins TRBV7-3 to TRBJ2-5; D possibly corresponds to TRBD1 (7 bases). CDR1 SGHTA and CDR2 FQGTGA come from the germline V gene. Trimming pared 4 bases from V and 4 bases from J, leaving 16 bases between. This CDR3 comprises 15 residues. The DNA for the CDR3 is TGTGCCAGCAGCTCGTTCGGACAGGAGGGAGAGACCCAGTACTTC. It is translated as CASSSFGQEGETQYF.

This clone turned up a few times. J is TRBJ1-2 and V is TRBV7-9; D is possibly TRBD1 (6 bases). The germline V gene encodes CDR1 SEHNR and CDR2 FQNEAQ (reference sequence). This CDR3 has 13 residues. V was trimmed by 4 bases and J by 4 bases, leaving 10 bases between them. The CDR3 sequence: CASSSGQTYGYTF. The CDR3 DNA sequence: TGTGCCAGCAGCTCGGGACAAACCTATGGCTACACCTTC.

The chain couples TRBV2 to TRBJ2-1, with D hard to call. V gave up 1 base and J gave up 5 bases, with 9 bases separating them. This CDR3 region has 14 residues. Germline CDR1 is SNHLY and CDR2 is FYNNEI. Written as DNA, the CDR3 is TGTGCCAGCAGTGAAGTTTACGGTGACAATGAGCAGTTCTTC. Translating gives CASSEVYGDNEQFF.

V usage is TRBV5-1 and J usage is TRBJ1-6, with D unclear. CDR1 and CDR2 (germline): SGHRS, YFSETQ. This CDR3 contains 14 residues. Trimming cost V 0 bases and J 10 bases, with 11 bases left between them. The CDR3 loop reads CASSLADLGSPLHF. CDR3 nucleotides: TGCGCCAGCAGCTTGGCGGACCTGGGATCACCCCTCCACTTT.

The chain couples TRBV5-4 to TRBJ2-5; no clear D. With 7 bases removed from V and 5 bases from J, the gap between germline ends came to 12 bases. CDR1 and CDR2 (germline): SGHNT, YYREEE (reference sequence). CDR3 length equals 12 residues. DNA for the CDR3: TGTGCCAGCGCCGATCGGACCGAGACCCAGTACTTC. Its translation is CASADRTETQYF.

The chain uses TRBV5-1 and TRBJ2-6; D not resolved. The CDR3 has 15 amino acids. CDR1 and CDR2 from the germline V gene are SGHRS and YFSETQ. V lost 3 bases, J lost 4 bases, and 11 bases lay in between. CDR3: CASSSDPVGANVLTF. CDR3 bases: TGCGCCAGCAGCTCGGACCCCGTGGGGGCCAACGTCCTGACTTTC.

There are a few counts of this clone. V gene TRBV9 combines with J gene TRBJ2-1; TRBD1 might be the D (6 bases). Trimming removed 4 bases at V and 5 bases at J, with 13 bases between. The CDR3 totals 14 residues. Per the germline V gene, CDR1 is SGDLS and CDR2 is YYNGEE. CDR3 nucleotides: TGTGCCAGCAGCTCCCGGGACACCAACAATGAGCAGTTCTTC. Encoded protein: CASSSRDTNNEQFF.

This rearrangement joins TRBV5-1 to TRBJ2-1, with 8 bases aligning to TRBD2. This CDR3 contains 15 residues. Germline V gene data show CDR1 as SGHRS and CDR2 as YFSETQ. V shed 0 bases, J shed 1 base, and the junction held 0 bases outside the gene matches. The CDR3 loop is CASSLGLASYNEQFF. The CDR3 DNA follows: TGCGCCAGCAGCTTGGGACTAGCGTCCTACAATGAGCAGTTCTTC.

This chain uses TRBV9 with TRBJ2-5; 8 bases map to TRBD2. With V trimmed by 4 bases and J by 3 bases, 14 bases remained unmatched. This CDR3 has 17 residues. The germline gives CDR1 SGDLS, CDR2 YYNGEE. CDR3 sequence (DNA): TGTGCCAGCAGCCCTCACCCTGGGCTAGCGGGCGAAGAGACCCAGTACTTC. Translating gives CASSPHPGLAGEETQYF.

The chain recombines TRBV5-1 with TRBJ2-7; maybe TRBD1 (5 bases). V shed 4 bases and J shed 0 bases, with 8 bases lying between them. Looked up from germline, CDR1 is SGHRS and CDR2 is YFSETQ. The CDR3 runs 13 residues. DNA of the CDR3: TGCGCCAGCAGCACAGACAGCTCCTACGAGCAGTACTTC. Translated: CASSTDSSYEQYF.